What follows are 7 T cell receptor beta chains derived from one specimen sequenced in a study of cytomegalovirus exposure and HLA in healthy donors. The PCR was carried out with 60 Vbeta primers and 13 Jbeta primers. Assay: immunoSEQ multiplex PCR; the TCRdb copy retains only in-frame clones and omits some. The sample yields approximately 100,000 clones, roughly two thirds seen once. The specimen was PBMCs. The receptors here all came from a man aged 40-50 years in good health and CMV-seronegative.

The CDR3 reads CASSPRGWEDTQYF. CDR3 nucleotides: TGTGCCAGCAGCCCCAGGGGGTGGGAAGATACGCAGTATTTT. J is TRBJ2-3 and V is TRBV5-4; 7 nucleotides match TRBD1. Germline CDR1 reads SGHNT; CDR2 reads YYREEE (reference sequence). The CDR3 has 14 residues. V lost 4 bases to trimming and J lost 5 bases; unmatched junction nucleotides: 7.

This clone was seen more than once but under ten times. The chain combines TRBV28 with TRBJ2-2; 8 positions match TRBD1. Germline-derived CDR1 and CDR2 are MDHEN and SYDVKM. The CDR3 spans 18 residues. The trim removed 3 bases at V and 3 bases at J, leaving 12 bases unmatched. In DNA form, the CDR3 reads TGTGCCAGCAGTTTGAGGACAGGGAAAGGTTCTTACACCGGGGAGCTGTTTTTT. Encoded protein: CASSLRTGKGSYTGELFF.

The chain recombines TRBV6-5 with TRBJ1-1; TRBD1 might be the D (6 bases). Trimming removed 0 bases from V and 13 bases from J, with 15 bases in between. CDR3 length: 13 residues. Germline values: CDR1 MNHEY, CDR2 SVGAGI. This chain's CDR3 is CASSYSGGAEGFF. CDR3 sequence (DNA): TGTGCCAGCAGTTACTCAGGGGGGGCGGAGGGTTTCTTT.

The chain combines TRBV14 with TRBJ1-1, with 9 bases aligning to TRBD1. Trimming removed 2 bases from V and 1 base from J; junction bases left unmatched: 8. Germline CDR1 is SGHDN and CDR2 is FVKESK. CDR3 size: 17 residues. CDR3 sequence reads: CASSQITGGVGNTEAFF. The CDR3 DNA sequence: TGTGCCAGCAGCCAAATTACAGGGGGCGTCGGGAACACTGAAGCTTTCTTT.

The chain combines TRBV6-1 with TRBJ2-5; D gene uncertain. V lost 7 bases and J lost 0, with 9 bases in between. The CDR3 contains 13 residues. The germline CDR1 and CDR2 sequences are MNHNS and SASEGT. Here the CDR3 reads CASIRANQETQYF. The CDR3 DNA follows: TGTGCCAGCATTCGAGCCAACCAAGAGACCCAGTACTTC.

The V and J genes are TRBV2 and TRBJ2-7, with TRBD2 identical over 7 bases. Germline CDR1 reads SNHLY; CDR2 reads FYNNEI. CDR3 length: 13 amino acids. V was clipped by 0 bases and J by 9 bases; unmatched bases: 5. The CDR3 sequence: CASSEAGGLRQYF. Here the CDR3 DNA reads TGTGCCAGCAGTGAAGCGGGGGGGTTACGGCAGTACTTC.

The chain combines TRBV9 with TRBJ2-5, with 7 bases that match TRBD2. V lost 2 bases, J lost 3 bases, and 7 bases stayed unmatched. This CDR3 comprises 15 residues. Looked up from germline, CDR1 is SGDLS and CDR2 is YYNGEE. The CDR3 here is CASSVGGGLKETQYF. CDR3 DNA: TGTGCCAGCAGCGTGGGGGGGGGACTTAAAGAGACCCAGTACTTC.